The 26 T cell receptor beta chains below come from one sample, sequenced in a study of T cells in Graves' hyperthyroidism and ophthalmopathy. Amplified TCR beta CDR3 regions came from RNA transcripts. The TCR CDR3 first-round RT-PCR relied on the HTBI primer set. MiXCR, applied by TCRdb to the multiplex PCR reads, yields one record per CDR3 protein. Among 95,000 to 100,000 distinct CDR3 sequences listed, around 50% were seen once. Material: blood. Receptors originate from a woman aged 40 to 50 with Graves' hyperthyroidism.

About this clonotype: One base away lies a much larger clone, so this may be a sequencing read error. J is TRBJ2-2 and V is TRBV10-3; unclear D gene. Per germline, CDR1 ENHRY and CDR2 SYGVKD. There are 14 residues in the CDR3. Between the trimmed V and J ends, which lost 5 bases and 5 bases, there was a span of 12 bases. The CDR3 DNA reads as TGTGCCATCAGTTACTGGATCTCAACCGGGGAGCTGTTTTTT. Residues: CAISYWISTGELFF.

A remark on this clonotype: Since a much larger clone is just one base distant, this may be a read error. J is TRBJ2-2 and V is TRBV7-2; tentatively, D is TRBD1 or TRBD2 (5 bases each). CDR3 size: 17 residues. The germline V gene encodes CDR1 SGHTA and CDR2 FQGNSA. Trimming stripped 5 bases from V and 1 base from J, with 17 bases between. This chain's CDR3 is CASSHVPGRENTGELFF. The DNA of the CDR3 is TGTGCCAGCAGCCATGTGCCGGGACGGGAGAACACCGGGGAGCTGTTTTTT.

Only one count was recorded for this clonotype. The chain couples TRBV20-1 to TRBJ2-5; 9 bases align to TRBD1. This CDR3 is built from 21 residues. Germline V gene data show CDR1 as DFQATT and CDR2 as SNEGSKA (reference sequence). CDR3 nucleotides: TGCAGCGTTGACCGGGACAGGGTGGGTTTAGGGAACACTGAAGCTTCAGAGACCCAGTACTTC. Translating gives CSVDRDRVGLGNTEASETQYF.

This sequence joins TRBV7-9 and TRBJ2-3; no reliable D call. Trimming stripped 0 bases from V and 4 bases from J, with 11 bases between. Germline CDR1 SEHNR, CDR2 FQNEAQ (reference sequence). CDR3 length equals 15 residues. In DNA, the CDR3 is TGTGCCAGCAGCTTAGCGGGGTTGGATGCAGATACGCAGTATTTT. Translated: CASSLAGLDADTQYF.

The table lists this clonotype with many counts. The chain uses TRBV13 and TRBJ2-5; D tentatively fits TRBD1 or TRBD2 (5 bases each). CDR3 length equals 15 residues. Trimming shortened V by 4 bases and J by 5 bases, and 17 bases separated the two germline ends. The germline CDR1 and CDR2 sequences are PRHDT and FYEKMQ (reference sequence). This CDR3 reads CASSYWDQQGETQYF. The CDR3 DNA reads as TGTGCCAGCAGCTATTGGGACCAACAAGGGGAGACCCAGTACTTC.

The chain links TRBV7-9 to TRBJ1-1; 9 bases fit TRBD1. The CDR3 totals 14 residues. V lost 1 base to trimming and J lost 4 bases; unmatched junction nucleotides: 1. The germline V gene encodes CDR1 SEHNR and CDR2 FQNEAQ (reference sequence). The CDR3 sequence is CASSLGTGVTEAFF. CDR3 nucleotides: TGTGCCAGCAGCTTAGGGACAGGGGTCACTGAAGCTTTCTTT.

This clonotype was observed at least ten times. As DNA, the CDR3 is TGTGCCAGCAGTCTAACGACAGGGGGGTCACCCCTCCACTTT. Residues: CASSLTTGGSPLHF. This rearrangement joins TRBV12-3 or TRBV12-4 to TRBJ1-6, with TRBD1 identical over 9 bases. The CDR3 totals 14 residues. The trim removed 5 bases at V and 10 bases at J, leaving 6 bases unmatched.

This clonotype has at least ten counts. The V gene is TRBV4-3, the J gene TRBJ1-1, with TRBD1 matching 9 bases. CDR1 and CDR2 from the germline V gene are LGHNA and YSLEER. This CDR3 is 14 amino acids long. The junction had 7 bases not matched to a gene; V was cut back by 1 base and J by 10 bases. CDR3 region: CASSQGRQGQGAFF. The CDR3 DNA is TGCGCCAGCAGCCAAGGGCGACAGGGACAGGGAGCTTTCTTT.

This clonotype was counted at least ten times. This could be a read error, since a much larger clone is one nucleotide away. The CDR3 DNA is TGTGCCAGCAGCTTAGTCTCCGACGAGCAGTACTTC. Protein product: CASSLVSDEQYF. The chain joins TRBV7-9 to TRBJ2-7, with D unclear. The CDR3 loop spans 12 amino acids. Germline CDR1 reads SEHNR; CDR2 reads FQNEAQ (reference sequence).

The J gene is TRBJ1-6, the V gene TRBV25-1, with 9 positions matching TRBD1. CDR3 length: 14 amino acids. CDR1 is MGHDK, CDR2 SYGVNS, per germline. The V and J ends lost 4 bases and 10 bases, in that order; junction bases with no gene match: 5. CDR3 residues: CASSAGTGQSPLHF. The CDR3 DNA is TGTGCCAGCAGTGCAGGGACAGGGCAGTCACCCCTCCACTTT.

The V call is TRBV10-3, the J call TRBJ2-2; 7 bases are a match to TRBD1. The germline V gene has CDR1 ENHRY and CDR2 SYGVKD. The V gene end was trimmed by 6 bases and the J gene end by 3 bases; junction bases not matched to a gene: 4. The CDR3 is made up of 14 amino acids. The CDR3 DNA follows: TGTGCCATCAGGGGGGACAGTTACACCGGGGAGCTGTTTTTT. Protein: CAIRGDSYTGELFF.

As to this clonotype: Since no conserved phenylalanine or tryptophan closes the CDR3, a read error is the likely cause. The chain combines TRBV11-2 with TRBJ2-5, with 10 bases identical to TRBD1. The V and J ends lost 3 bases and 0 bases, in that order; junction bases with no gene match: 10. This CDR3 region has 18 residues. The germline V gene encodes CDR1 SGHAT and CDR2 FQNNGV. For the CDR3, the DNA is TGTGCCAGCAGCTTGGACAGGGGGAGCGGGAGTTACCAAGAGACCCAGTACTCC. Amino acid sequence: CASSLDRGSGSYQETQYS.

This clonotype was seen repeatedly, ten times or more. The chain links TRBV12-3 or TRBV12-4 to TRBJ1-1; D gene ambiguous. The CDR3 contains 13 residues. Trimming took off 4 bases at V and 0 bases at J, with 6 bases between the two ends. The CDR3: CASSSQLNTEAFF. The CDR3 bases are TGTGCCAGCAGTTCCCAGCTGAACACTGAAGCTTTCTTT.

This chain connects TRBV29-1 to TRBJ2-7; D possibly matches TRBD1 or TRBD2 (8 bases each). The germline V gene encodes CDR1 SQVTM and CDR2 ANQGSEA. The CDR3 sequence is 12 residues long. Trimming took off 8 bases at V and 6 bases at J, with 17 bases between the two ends. The chain's CDR3 is CSLTGAGGEQYF. The CDR3 nucleotides read TGCAGCTTGACAGGGGCGGGGGGCGAGCAGTACTTC.

This clonotype was observed once. V is TRBV20-1 and J is TRBJ2-3, with D possibly being TRBD2 (6 bases). The V gene lost 1 base and the J gene lost 4 bases, with 27 bases spanning the gap. The germline gives CDR1 DFQATT, CDR2 SNEGSKA (reference sequence). There are 19 residues in the CDR3. The CDR3 DNA follows: TGCAGTGCTAGAGTCCTTGGGGGTACCCCTAGCGCCTCCGCAGATACGCAGTATTTT. Translating gives CSARVLGGTPSASADTQYF.

This clonotype has just a few counts. V is TRBV2 and J is TRBJ2-3, with a tentative D call TRBD1 (6 bases). Deletions cut 6 bases from V and 2 bases from J, with 12 bases between. Germline V gene sequence: CDR1 SNHLY, CDR2 FYNNEI. The CDR3 spans 14 residues. Here the CDR3 DNA reads TGTGCCAGCAGGGACCAGGGGACCACAGATACGCAGTATTTT. Its protein is CASRDQGTTDTQYF.

This chain links TRBV24-1 with TRBJ2-5; 9 bases align to TRBD1. CDR3 length: 15 residues. With V trimmed by 3 bases and J by 7 bases, 8 bases remained unmatched. From germline, CDR1 is KGHDR and CDR2 SFDVKD. The CDR3 DNA is TGTGCCACCAGTGATCCCCGGGACAGGGAGGGGACCCAGTACTTC. It translates to CATSDPRDREGTQYF.

The chain combines TRBV20-1 with TRBJ2-3; 11 positions agree with TRBD2. The CDR3 runs to 14 residues. V shed 3 bases, J shed 5 bases, and the junction held 4 bases outside the gene matches. Germline V lookup: CDR1 DFQATT, CDR2 SNEGSKA (reference sequence). The CDR3 DNA reads as TGCAGTGCTAGTTTAGCGGGAGGGGGAGATACGCAGTATTTT. It translates to CSASLAGGGDTQYF.

V gene TRBV2 combines with J gene TRBJ1-1, with 9 bases identical to TRBD1. The CDR3 sequence is 13 residues long. The V gene end was trimmed by 6 bases and the J gene end by 11 bases; junction bases not matched to a gene: 10. The germline CDR1 and CDR2 sequences are SNHLY and FYNNEI. The CDR3 is CASSPRGDRVAFF. DNA of the CDR3: TGTGCCAGCAGCCCCCGCGGGGACAGGGTGGCTTTCTTT. Full variable domain (outside the CDR3, taken from reference TRBV2 and TRBJ1-1): EPEVTQTPSHQVTQMGQEVILRCVPISNHLYFYWYRQILGQKVEFLVSFYNNEISEKSEIFDDQFSVERPDGSNFTLKIRSTKLEDSAMYFCASSPRGDRVAFFGQGTRLTVV.

This clonotype rates as medium-sized. The genes are TRBV7-2 and TRBJ2-2, with 8 positions matching TRBD1. This CDR3 has 16 residues. V lost 5 bases to trimming and J lost 3 bases; unmatched junction nucleotides: 8. Per germline, CDR1 SGHTA and CDR2 FQGNSA. The CDR3 coding sequence is TGTGCCAGCAGCGGACAGGGCCTCACGGACACCGGGGAGCTGTTTTTT. Encoded protein: CASSGQGLTDTGELFF.

The V gene is TRBV5-1, the J gene TRBJ1-6; the match to TRBD1 covers 7 bases. V gave up 4 bases and J gave up 10 bases; unmatched junction bases: 8. CDR1 is SGHRS, CDR2 YFSETQ, per germline. The CDR3 is 14 amino acids. This CDR3 reads CASSPGQLESPLHF. DNA of the CDR3: TGCGCCAGCAGCCCGGGACAGCTCGAATCACCCCTCCACTTT.

This clonotype was detected only a few times. The CDR3 spells CASSPPSGVQETQYF. The CDR3 DNA follows: TGTGCCAGCTCACCACCTAGCGGAGTTCAAGAGACCCAGTACTTC. The chain links TRBV18 to TRBJ2-5; TRBD2 is a possible D gene (6 bases). The length of the CDR3 is 15 residues. Per germline, CDR1 KGHSH and CDR2 LQKENI. The V gene lost 0 bases and the J gene lost 2 bases, with 10 bases spanning the gap.

This clonotype was observed at least ten times. The rearrangement links TRBV13 to TRBJ2-7, with 10 bases that match TRBD2. The germline V gene encodes CDR1 PRHDT and CDR2 FYEKMQ (reference sequence). The CDR3 has 16 amino acids. V shed 0 bases and J 2 bases; nucleotides not matched to a gene: 4. CDR3 sequence reads: CASSLGGLAGAYEQYF. The CDR3 DNA reads TGTGCCAGCAGCTTAGGAGGGCTAGCGGGAGCCTACGAGCAGTACTTC.

On this clonotype: Relative to the germline gene, one junction end is altered; a read error may explain this. The rearrangement links TRBV19 to TRBJ2-2; TRBD2 matches 7 bases. This CDR3 comprises 15 residues. The V gene's germline CDR1 is LNHDA and CDR2 SQIVND (reference sequence). The CDR3 reads CASSKLASGPRELFF. CDR3 in DNA: TGTGCCAGTAGTAAACTAGCGTCTGGGCCCAGGGAGCTGTTCTTT.

Comments on this clonotype: Here the CDR3 omits its conserved ending phenylalanine or tryptophan, so a read error is the likely source. It is unclear where the CDR3 begins or ends on the DNA, so no DNA is shown, and the CDR3 is as TCRdb lists it. The rearrangement uses TRBV5-1 and TRBJ1-3; TRBD1 was called by the table and not checked on the DNA. In germline, CDR1 is SGHRS, CDR2 YFSETQ. The CDR3 has 8 residues if both end residues are counted. CDR3 sequence reads: CASSLVQG.

V gene TRBV7-2 combines with J gene TRBJ1-4; D is unresolved. The CDR3 extends over 14 amino acids. Germline V lookup: CDR1 SGHTA, CDR2 FQGNSA. Trimming left V 6 bases short and J 7 bases short, with 15 bases between. As DNA, the CDR3 is TGTGCCAGCAGTTTCGGTGGGCGAGGTGAAAAACTGTTTTTT. Translated: CASSFGGRGEKLFF.